This entry features one T cell receptor beta chain sequence. The target antigen is unknown. This sample is drawn from a study of cytomegalovirus exposure and HLA in healthy donors. Study in general: The same platform used for the 650 to 850 first-cohort repertoires was also used for the 95 to 150 validation repertoires, as a later analysis reported.

Whole-study findings and limits: Three CMV-associated chains proved CMV antigen-specific in vitro. Reportedly, diagnosis of cytomegalovirus status by the classifier showed high specificity and sensitivity.

Profiled with immunoSEQ multiplex PCR; TCRdb holds only in-frame clones, not every one. Here the sample spans around 300,000 clones, 80% to 90% being singletons. Trimming cost V 7 bases and J 2 bases, with 11 bases left between them. This CDR3 is 13 amino acids long. Germline V gene sequence: CDR1 MNHEY, CDR2 SVGAGI. V usage is TRBV6-5 and J usage is TRBJ1-1; TRBD1 is a possible D gene (5 bases). The clonotype comes from a woman younger than 35 in good health and CMV-seronegative. The sample comprised PBMCs. In DNA form, the CDR3 reads TGTGCCAGCACAGGGAGGGCAAACACTGAAGCTTTCTTT. It is translated as CASTGRANTEAFF.